This TCR beta chain was identified in a study of Ad26.COV2.S vaccination and SARS-CoV-2 variants. Stated treatment: about 20 received Ad26.COV2.S at low or high dose, single or two shots; 5 received placebo; per-sample allocation not given. Sample collection was performed on day 63 after the first vaccine or placebo injection. This clone was detected only a few times. Other DNA sequences within the sample encode an identical CDR3. The assay was immunoSEQ multiplex PCR, and TCRdb's table has in-frame clones only and misses some. The sample comprises about 680,000 clones, roughly 90% of which are singletons, and over 1.3% rests with the top ten. V was cut by 4 bases and J by 0 bases, with 4 bases left in between. The germline CDR1 and CDR2 sequences are GTSNPN and SVGIG (reference sequence). The CDR3 runs 13 residues.

The chain carries TRBV30 and TRBJ1-6; unclear D gene. The sequence derives from a person aged 18-65 years who received the Ad26.COV2.S COVID-19 vaccine or a placebo. The source material was peripheral blood, sampled in a trial of Ad26.COV2.S vaccine versus placebo. The CDR3 spells CAWTGSYNSPLHF. The CDR3, as DNA: TGTGCCTGGACAGGCTCCTATAATTCACCCCTCCACTTT.